The next 26 T cell receptor beta chains were all read from a single sample in a study of T cell responses to AZD1222 COVID-19 vaccine. The protocol was immunoSEQ multiplex PCR, while the TCRdb copy is restricted to in-frame clones and leaves out a portion. The sample lists 100,000 to 130,000 clones, about 85% seen once, with about 5% in the top ten. The sequencing here drew on peripheral blood, taken 28 days after the second AZD1222 dose. The source of these receptors is an adult who received the AZD1222 COVID-19 vaccine.

The gene calls are TRBV5-1 and TRBJ1-1; no definite D call. Trimming removed 0 bases at V and 0 bases at J, with 18 bases between. There are 18 residues in the CDR3. In germline, CDR1 is SGHRS, CDR2 YFSETQ. The CDR3 is CASSLAVDGNIVNTEAFF. The CDR3 DNA is TGCGCCAGCAGCTTGGCAGTTGACGGGAACATAGTGAACACTGAAGCTTTCTTT.

This clone occurred once. The chain employs TRBV29-1 and TRBJ1-2; weak D call: TRBD1 (5 bases). Germline V CDR1 and CDR2: SQVTM, ANQGSEA. V lost 0 bases, J lost 3 bases, and 8 bases lay in between. The CDR3 is 13 amino acids. As DNA, the CDR3 is TGCAGCGTTGAAGAGGGGACTGACTATGGCTACACCTTC. It codes for CSVEEGTDYGYTF.

The gene calls are TRBV12-3 or TRBV12-4 and TRBJ1-5; D uncertain. Trimming left V 1 base short and J 5 bases short, with 6 bases between. This CDR3 spans 13 amino acids. The CDR3 loop is CASSLDRDQPQHF. CDR3 nucleotides: TGTGCCAGCAGTTTAGACCGAGATCAGCCCCAGCATTTT.

This chain uses TRBV6-5 with TRBJ2-3; 7 bases align to TRBD1. CDR1 and CDR2 from the germline V gene are MNHEY and SVGAGI. This CDR3 has 16 residues. V gave up 1 base and J gave up 2 bases; unmatched junction bases: 6. The CDR3 here is CASSYWGRGSTDTQYF. CDR3 DNA sequence: TGTGCCAGCAGTTACTGGGGCAGGGGGTCCACAGATACGCAGTATTTT.

The V and J genes are TRBV28 and TRBJ1-5, with 9 bases identical to TRBD1. CDR1 and CDR2 (germline): MDHEN, SYDVKM. With V trimmed by 5 bases and J by 2 bases, 1 base remained unmatched. The CDR3 length is 14 residues. CDR3 sequence reads: CASSGDRGNQPQHF. The CDR3 DNA is TGTGCCAGCAGTGGGGACAGGGGCAATCAGCCCCAGCATTTT.

The chain links TRBV3-1 (or the pseudogene TRBV3-2) to TRBJ2-5; TRBD1 might be the D (6 bases). There are 13 residues in the CDR3. Trimming left V 5 bases short and J 4 bases short, with 11 bases between. Germline assignment: CDR1 LGHDT and CDR2 YNNKEL (reference sequence). The CDR3 is CASSVGGAETQYF. The CDR3 nucleotides read TGTGCCAGCAGCGTAGGGGGAGCAGAGACCCAGTACTTC.

This chain connects TRBV27 to TRBJ2-7, with D possibly TRBD1 on 5 matching bases. V was cut by 5 bases and J by 5 bases, with 19 bases left in between. This CDR3 has 15 residues. Germline-derived CDR1 and CDR2 are MNHEY and SMNVEV (reference sequence). CDR3 coding DNA: TGTGCCAGCAGTCCCCTCCCGTGGGAAGGGGACGAGCAGTACTTC. Encoded protein: CASSPLPWEGDEQYF.

J is TRBJ2-6 and V is TRBV23-1; D is unresolved. TRBV23-1 is an open reading frame whose function is uncertain. V dropped 3 bases and J dropped 5 bases, with 5 bases sitting between them. This CDR3 spans 13 amino acids. The CDR3 sequence: CASSHPRANVLTF. CDR3 DNA: TGCGCCAGCAGTCACCCCCGGGCCAACGTCCTGACTTTC.

V is TRBV7-9 and J is TRBJ1-6; 8 bases align to TRBD1. CDR3 length: 15 amino acids. V gave up 5 bases and J gave up 7 bases; unmatched junction bases: 7. From germline, CDR1 is SEHNR and CDR2 FQNEAQ (reference sequence). The CDR3 DNA reads TGTGCCAGCAGCCGACAGGGGTCGCAGAATTCACCCCTCCACTTT. Translation gives CASSRQGSQNSPLHF.

This clone was detected a few times. CDR3 DNA: TGTGCCAGCAGGTACCCGGGCCCATTTTTCGGAAACACCATATATTTT. This codes for CASRYPGPFFGNTIYF. The chain carries TRBV27 and TRBJ1-3; D gene unclear. Trimming cost V 6 bases and J 4 bases, with 19 bases left between them. The CDR3 has 16 amino acids. Germline V gene sequence: CDR1 MNHEY, CDR2 SMNVEV (reference sequence).

J is TRBJ1-3 and V is TRBV19, with a weak D call TRBD1 (5 bases). Per the germline V gene, CDR1 is LNHDA and CDR2 is SQIVND (reference sequence). The CDR3 sequence is 16 residues long. Trimming pared 6 bases from V and 4 bases from J, leaving 19 bases between. CDR3 residues: CASRPPTAGTGNTIYF. CDR3 bases: TGTGCCAGTAGACCCCCGACCGCAGGGACCGGAAACACCATATATTTT.

The gene calls are TRBV13 and TRBJ2-7; 8 bases are a match to TRBD1. Trimming at V came to 0 bases and at J to 4 bases, leaving 8 bases not matched to a gene. CDR1 and CDR2 (germline): PRHDT, FYEKMQ (reference sequence). The CDR3 is 16 amino acids. The CDR3 here is CASSLGTGTGPYEQYF. CDR3 nucleotides: TGTGCCAGCAGCTTAGGCACCGGGACAGGTCCTTACGAGCAGTACTTC.

This rearrangement joins TRBV4-1 to TRBJ2-1; D unresolved. CDR1 and CDR2 (germline): MGHRA, YSYEKL. There are 14 residues in the CDR3. Trimming pared 3 bases from V and 4 bases from J, leaving 10 bases between. Here the CDR3 DNA reads TGCGCCAGCAGCCACGTCGGCAGATACAATGAGCAGTTCTTC. Its protein is CASSHVGRYNEQFF.

The chain is built from TRBV13 and TRBJ1-1; D remains unclear. Trimming pared 5 bases from V and 9 bases from J, leaving 10 bases between. Germline V gene lookup returns CDR1 PRHDT and CDR2 FYEKMQ (reference sequence). This CDR3 has 11 residues. The CDR3 reads CASSLQYKAFF. The CDR3 bases are TGTGCCAGCAGCCTTCAGTATAAAGCTTTCTTT. The variable domain in full, completed from reference TRBV13 and TRBJ1-1, reads AAGVIQSPRHLIKEKRETATLKCYPIPRHDTVYWYQQGPGQDPQFLISFYEKMQSDKGSIPDRFSAQQFSDYHSELNMSSLELGDSALYFCASSLQYKAFFGQGTRLTVV.

This chain connects TRBV7-2 to TRBJ2-5; 8 nucleotides line up with TRBD1. V shed 1 base, J shed 5 bases, and the junction held 3 bases outside the gene matches. Germline CDR1 reads SGHTA; CDR2 reads FQGNSA. The CDR3 runs 14 residues. This CDR3 reads CASSLDRGWETQYF. CDR3 nucleotides: TGTGCCAGCAGCTTAGACAGGGGGTGGGAGACCCAGTACTTC.

Here the CDR3 reads CASSPQGLGDEQFF. CDR3 DNA: TGTGCCAGCAGTCCCCAGGGACTTGGAGATGAGCAGTTCTTC. This sequence joins TRBV3-1 (or the pseudogene TRBV3-2) and TRBJ2-1; D is perhaps TRBD2 (6 bases). Germline V CDR1 and CDR2: LGHDT, YNNKEL (reference sequence). The CDR3 consists of 14 residues. V lost 6 bases to trimming and J lost 8 bases, with 17 bases between them.

V and J are TRBV2 and TRBJ2-1, with no clear D. The CDR3 spans 13 residues. In germline, CDR1 is SNHLY, CDR2 FYNNEI. The V end was cut by 4 bases, the J end by 6 bases, with 10 bases between. The CDR3 loop is CASSVRWVNEQFF. The CDR3 DNA follows: TGTGCCAGCAGTGTGAGGTGGGTCAATGAGCAGTTCTTC.

The chain couples TRBV6-2 or TRBV6-3 to TRBJ1-2, with 7 bases that match TRBD1. This CDR3 comprises 15 residues. J was trimmed by 2 bases and V by 4 bases; bases with no gene match: 7. Germline CDR1 and CDR2: MNHEY and SVGEGT. Here the CDR3 DNA reads TGTGCCAGCAGTTCCCCCGGGACAGACAACTATGGCTACACCTTC. Translated, it gives CASSSPGTDNYGYTF.

The V and J genes are TRBV3-1 (or the pseudogene TRBV3-2) and TRBJ2-7; D is unresolved. V shed 5 bases and J shed 5 bases, with 16 bases lying between them. Germline lookup yields CDR1 LGHDT and CDR2 YNNKEL (reference sequence). This CDR3 region has 14 residues. The CDR3 nucleotides are TGTGCCAGCAGCGGAGAAGGGTGGCTGGACGAGCAGTACTTC. As protein: CASSGEGWLDEQYF.

This clone was seen a single time. In DNA, the CDR3 is TGTGCCAGCAGTTACGTCAGGACAGATACGCAGTATTTT. Protein sequence: CASSYVRTDTQYF. The chain links TRBV6-5 to TRBJ2-3; D unclear. Germline CDR1 MNHEY, CDR2 SVGAGI. There are 13 residues in the CDR3. V was shortened by 2 bases and J by 3 bases, with 6 bases between the two germline ends.

This chain joins TRBV5-4 and TRBJ1-2, with D uncertain. Germline lookup yields CDR1 SGHNT and CDR2 YYREEE (reference sequence). CDR3 length: 15 residues. V lost 3 bases to trimming and J lost 8 bases, with 20 bases between them. This CDR3 is CASSSGNAGSHGYTF. In DNA form, the CDR3 reads TGTGCCAGCAGCTCCGGCAACGCGGGGAGTCACGGCTACACCTTC.

This clone was seen a few times. This rearrangement joins TRBV28 to TRBJ1-5; D call uncertain. V was pared by 7 bases and J by 9 bases, with 16 bases between. CDR3 length: 13 amino acids. CDR1 and CDR2 (germline): MDHEN, SYDVKM. The CDR3 bases are TGTGCCAGCATCCCCCCGGATTTTGGGCCCCAGCATTTT. Its translation: CASIPPDFGPQHF.

The J gene is TRBJ1-3, the V gene TRBV3-1 (or the pseudogene TRBV3-2); D is uncertain. V was cut by 0 bases and J by 4 bases, with 13 bases left in between. The CDR3 spans 16 residues. Germline V gene lookup returns CDR1 LGHDT and CDR2 YNNKEL (reference sequence). The CDR3 nucleotides are TGTGCCAGCAGCCAAGATCAAATCAAAACCGGAAACACCATATATTTT. The encoded protein is CASSQDQIKTGNTIYF.

This chain links TRBV6-2 or TRBV6-3 with TRBJ1-4; 9 bases align to TRBD1. This CDR3 contains 17 residues. V was clipped by 2 bases and J by 7 bases; unmatched bases: 11. Germline CDR1 and CDR2: MNHEY and SVGEGT. CDR3 region: CASSYDRTGVESEKLFF. For the CDR3, the DNA is TGTGCCAGCAGTTACGACAGGACAGGGGTTGAAAGTGAAAAACTGTTTTTT.

In this sample, this clone turned up a few times. The chain uses TRBV2 and TRBJ2-7, with 9 bases aligning to TRBD1. Trimming at V came to 4 bases and at J to 7 bases, leaving 5 bases not matched to a gene. CDR3 size: 13 residues. The germline gives CDR1 SNHLY, CDR2 FYNNEI. The CDR3 bases are TGTGCCAGCAGTGGGAGGACAGGGGAAGAGCAGTACTTC. Protein: CASSGRTGEEQYF.

This chain uses TRBV12-3 or TRBV12-4 with TRBJ2-7; maybe TRBD2 (6 bases). Trimming removed 8 bases at V and 2 bases at J, with 13 bases between. This CDR3 contains 13 residues. CDR3: CASVRAGTYEQYF. CDR3 DNA sequence: TGTGCCAGCGTCCGGGCGGGAACCTACGAGCAGTACTTC.